Sequencing of this TCR beta chain was carried out in a study of CD8 T cells in ankylosing spondylitis. Broader study findings: Ankylosing spondylitis blood appeared to be characterized by a TCR beta motif of 7 to 9 highly homologous variants. Clones tied to disease were said to be significantly enriched in matched ankylosing spondylitis synovial fluid.

It was by quantitative 5'-RACE with molecular barcodes that TCR beta libraries were made. TCRdb reprocessed the 5' RACE reads via MiXCR and lists one record per CDR3 protein. This table has 300,000 to 350,000 distinct CDR3 sequences, about 9.9% appearing once. This clonotype was seen ten or more times. The antigen remains undetermined. Germline trimming cut 0 bases from V and 0 bases from J; bases unmatched to any gene: 5. In germline, CDR1 is DFQATT, CDR2 SNEGSKA (reference sequence). The CDR3 contains 16 residues. V and J are TRBV20-1 and TRBJ2-1; 7 nucleotides align to TRBD2. The source is a female donor with ankylosing spondylitis or in good health (not recorded which). Material: blood, either unsorted or a sorted T cell fraction (not recorded which). The CDR3 DNA sequence: TGCAGTGCTAGAGATTTTCGCGGGAGCTCCTACAATGAGCAGTTCTTC. Translated, it gives CSARDFRGSSYNEQFF.